The 2 T cell receptor beta chains given below trace back to one sample, sequenced in a study of blood T cell repertoires in COVID-19. This table comes from immunoSEQ multiplex PCR, and its TCRdb copy is limited to in-frame clones, with some not included. The sample lists 94,000 or so clones; 80% to 90% were seen once. The sequenced sample was peripheral blood. The receptors come from a woman in her 70s with acute or convalescent COVID-19.

As DNA, the CDR3 is TGTGCCTGGAGGCCTCAGGGTAATCAGCCCCAGCATTTT. Protein product: CAWRPQGNQPQHF. This sequence joins TRBV30 and TRBJ1-5; D is possibly TRBD1 (5 bases). Deletions cut 3 bases from V and 4 bases from J, with 10 bases between. The CDR3 is 13 amino acids. Per germline, CDR1 GTSNPN and CDR2 SVGIG (reference sequence).

The chain joins TRBV5-1 to TRBJ2-2; 10 nucleotides match TRBD2. Germline V gene lookup returns CDR1 SGHRS and CDR2 YFSETQ. With 5 bases clipped from V and 2 bases from J, the junction kept 9 bases outside the gene matches. This CDR3 contains 17 residues. The CDR3 reads CASRSPSGGLNTGELFF. The CDR3 DNA follows: TGCGCCAGCAGATCCCCTAGCGGGGGACTTAACACCGGGGAGCTGTTTTTT.